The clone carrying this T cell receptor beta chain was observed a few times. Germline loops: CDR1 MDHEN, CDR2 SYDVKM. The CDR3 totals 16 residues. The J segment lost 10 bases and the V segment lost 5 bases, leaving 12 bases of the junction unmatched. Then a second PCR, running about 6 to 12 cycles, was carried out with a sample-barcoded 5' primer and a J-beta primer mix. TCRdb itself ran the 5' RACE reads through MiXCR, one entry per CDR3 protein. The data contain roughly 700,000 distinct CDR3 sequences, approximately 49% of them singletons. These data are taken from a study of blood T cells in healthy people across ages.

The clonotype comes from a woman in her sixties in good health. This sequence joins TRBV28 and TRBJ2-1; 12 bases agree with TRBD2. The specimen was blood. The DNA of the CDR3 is TGTGCCAGCAGTCTCTCGGCTAGCGGGAGGGCCTGGGAGCAGTTCTTC. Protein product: CASSLSASGRAWEQFF.